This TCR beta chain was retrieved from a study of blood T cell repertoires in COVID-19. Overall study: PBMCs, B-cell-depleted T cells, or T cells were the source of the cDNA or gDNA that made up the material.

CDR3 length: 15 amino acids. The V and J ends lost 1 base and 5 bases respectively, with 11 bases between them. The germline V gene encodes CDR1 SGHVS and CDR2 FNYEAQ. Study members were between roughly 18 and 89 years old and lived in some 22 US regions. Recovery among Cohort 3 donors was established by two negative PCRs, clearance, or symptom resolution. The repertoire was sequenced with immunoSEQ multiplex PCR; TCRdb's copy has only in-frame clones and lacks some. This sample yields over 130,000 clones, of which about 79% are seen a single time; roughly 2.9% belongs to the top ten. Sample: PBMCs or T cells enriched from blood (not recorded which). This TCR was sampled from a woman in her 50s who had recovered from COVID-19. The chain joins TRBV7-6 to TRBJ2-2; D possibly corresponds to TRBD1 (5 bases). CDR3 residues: CASSLVGKGTGELFF. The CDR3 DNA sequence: TGTGCCAGCAGCTTAGTGGGGAAGGGGACCGGGGAGCTGTTTTTT.